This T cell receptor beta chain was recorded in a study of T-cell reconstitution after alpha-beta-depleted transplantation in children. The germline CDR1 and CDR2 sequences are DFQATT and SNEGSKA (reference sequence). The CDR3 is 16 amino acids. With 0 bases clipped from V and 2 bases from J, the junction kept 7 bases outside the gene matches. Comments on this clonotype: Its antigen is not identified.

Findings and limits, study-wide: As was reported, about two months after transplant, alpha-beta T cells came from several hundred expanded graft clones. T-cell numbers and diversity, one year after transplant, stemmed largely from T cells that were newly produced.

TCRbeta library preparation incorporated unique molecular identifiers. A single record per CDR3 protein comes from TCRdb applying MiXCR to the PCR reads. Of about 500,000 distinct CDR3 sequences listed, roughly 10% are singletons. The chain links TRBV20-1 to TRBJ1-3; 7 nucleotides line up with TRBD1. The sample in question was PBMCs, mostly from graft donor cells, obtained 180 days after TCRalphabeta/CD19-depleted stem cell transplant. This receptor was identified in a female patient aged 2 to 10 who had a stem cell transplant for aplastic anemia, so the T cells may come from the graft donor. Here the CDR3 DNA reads TGCAGTGCTAGAGATCGTTACCAGGGGGCTGGAAACACCATATATTTT. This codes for CSARDRYQGAGNTIYF.